One and the same sample provided the 20 T cell receptor beta chains below, sequenced in a study of glioma-infiltrating T cells after dendritic cell vaccination. Produced via immunoSEQ multiplex PCR; TCRdb's table is partial and in-frame only. The profile covers under 35,000 clones, with 90% appearing a single time and roughly 2% taken by the ten largest. The sample here was blood, taken before dendritic cell vaccination. The receptors were gathered from a human donor with glioblastoma.

The chain's CDR3 is CASSQSTLTPNPEQYF. As DNA, the CDR3 is TGCGCCAGCAGCCAATCCACCTTGACACCTAATCCCGAGCAGTACTTC. This rearrangement joins TRBV4-1 to TRBJ2-7; D unclear. The CDR3 extends over 16 amino acids. Trimming pared 2 bases from V and 6 bases from J, leaving 20 bases between. Germline-derived CDR1 and CDR2 are MGHRA and YSYEKL.

V and J are TRBV10-3 and TRBJ2-5; no firm D call. TRBJ2-7 explains the end of the DNA better; the J call may be wrong. The germline CDR1 and CDR2 sequences are ENHRY and SYGVKD. There are 14 residues in the CDR3. For the CDR3, the DNA is TGTGCCATCAGCCTGACCGGAGCTGAGAACGAGCAGTACTTC. This translates into CAISLTGAENEQYF.

This rearrangement joins TRBV5-6 to TRBJ2-1, with 10 bases identical to TRBD1. Germline V CDR1 and CDR2: SGHDT, YYEEEE. The CDR3 extends over 16 amino acids. V lost 3 bases to trimming and J lost 3 bases; unmatched junction nucleotides: 6. CDR3 bases: TGTGCCAGCAGCTGGTCCCGGGACAGGGGCTACAATGAGCAGTTCTTC. Protein product: CASSWSRDRGYNEQFF. Supplemented by reference TRBV5-6 and TRBJ2-1, the full variable domain reads DAGVTQSPTHLIKTRGQQVTLRCSPKSGHDTVSWYQQALGQGPQFIFQYYEEEERQRGNFPDRFSGHQFPNYSSELNVNALLLGDSALYLCASSWSRDRGYNEQFFGPGTRLTVL.

The gene calls are TRBV7-2 and TRBJ2-3; TRBD2 matches at 15 bases. The CDR3 totals 15 residues. Per germline, CDR1 SGHTA and CDR2 FQGNSA. Trimming at V came to 3 bases and at J to 5 bases, leaving 0 bases not matched to a gene. As DNA, the CDR3 is TGTGCCAGCAGCTTGGGACTAGCGGGGGGAGATACGCAGTATTTT. As protein: CASSLGLAGGDTQYF. Complete variable domain (other parts from reference TRBV7-2 and TRBJ2-3): GAGVSQSPSNKVTEKGKDVELRCDPISGHTALYWYRQSLGQGLEFLIYFQGNSAPDKSGLPSDRFSAERTGGSVSTLTIQRTQQEDSAVYLCASSLGLAGGDTQYFGPGTRLTVL.

The chain is built from TRBV5-1 and TRBJ2-5, with a weak D call TRBD2 (7 bases). The germline V gene encodes CDR1 SGHRS and CDR2 YFSETQ. The V end lost 4 bases, the J end lost 5 bases, and 15 bases lay between the germline ends. CDR3 length equals 14 residues. The CDR3 sequence is CASSGGGHEETQYF. In nucleotides, the CDR3 is TGCGCCAGCAGCGGCGGGGGCCACGAGGAGACCCAGTACTTC.

The rearrangement uses TRBV7-9 and TRBJ2-7, with D maybe TRBD1 (6 bases). Germline V gene lookup returns CDR1 SEHNR and CDR2 FQNEAQ (reference sequence). This CDR3 spans 12 amino acids. The V end was cut by 8 bases, the J end by 0 bases, with 8 bases between. The CDR3, as DNA: TGTGCCAGCGGGGACATCTCCTACGAGCAGTACTTC. Residues: CASGDISYEQYF. The entire variable domain, with the rest obtained from reference TRBV7-9 and TRBJ2-7, is as follows: DTGVSQNPRHKITKRGQNVTFRCDPISEHNRLYWYRQTLGQGPEFLTYFQNEAQLEKSRLLSDRFSAERPKGSFSTLEIQRTEQGDSAMYLCASGDISYEQYFGPGTRLTVT.

The count of this clone is one. This chain connects TRBV7-2 to TRBJ1-2, with D hard to call. Germline V lookup: CDR1 SGHTA, CDR2 FQGNSA. This CDR3 comprises 15 residues. The ends were cut back, 1 base at V and 0 bases at J, with 9 bases in the middle. The CDR3 is CASSLGGLANYGYTF. The CDR3 region has the DNA TGTGCCAGCAGCTTAGGTGGTTTAGCTAACTATGGCTACACCTTC.

CDR3: CASRQGQGKNTEAFF. In nucleotides, the CDR3 is TGTGCCAGCAGGCAGGGACAGGGAAAGAACACTGAAGCTTTCTTT. The chain employs TRBV5-4 and TRBJ1-1, with 9 positions matching TRBD1. Germline loops: CDR1 SGHNT, CDR2 YYREEE (reference sequence). The CDR3 runs 15 residues. V lost 5 bases to trimming and J lost 1 base; unmatched junction nucleotides: 6.

This chain connects TRBV18 to TRBJ1-1; TRBD1 might be the D (6 bases). CDR1 is KGHSH, CDR2 LQKENI, per germline. V was trimmed by 6 bases and J by 5 bases, leaving 19 bases between them. This CDR3 spans 15 amino acids. The CDR3 region has the DNA TGTGCCAGCTCTGAATTCCAGGGGACGGGAACTGAAGCTTTCTTT. This encodes CASSEFQGTGTEAFF.

Only a few counts were recorded for this clone. The chain is built from TRBV9 and TRBJ2-1, with TRBD2 matching over 8 bases. V shed 2 bases and J 1 base; nucleotides not matched to a gene: 2. Germline values: CDR1 SGDLS, CDR2 YYNGEE. CDR3 length: 15 amino acids. The CDR3 sequence is CASSVGGASYNEQFF. CDR3 bases: TGTGCCAGCAGCGTCGGGGGGGCATCCTACAATGAGCAGTTCTTC.

A remark on this clone: The junction departs from the called germline gene at one end, perhaps through a read error. The same CDR3 is also encoded by other DNA sequences in this sample. The rearrangement uses TRBV7-9 and TRBJ2-3; 9 bases line up with TRBD2. The germline V gene encodes CDR1 SEHNR and CDR2 FQNEAQ (reference sequence). The CDR3 totals 18 residues. This CDR3 is CASSLEGTSSRPGDTQYF. The CDR3 nucleotides are TGTGCCAGCAGCTTAGAAGGGACTAGCAGCAGGCCGGGAGATACGCAGTACTTT. The full variable domain, rest sourced from reference TRBV7-9 and TRBJ2-3, is DTGVSQNPRHKITKRGQNVTFRCDPISEHNRLYWYRQTLGQGPEFLTYFQNEAQLEKSRLLSDRFSAERPKGSFSTLEIQRTEQGDSAMYLCASSLEGTSSRPGDTQYFGPGTRLTVL.

The J gene is TRBJ2-7, the V gene TRBV2; the D gene is possibly TRBD1 (5 bases). The CDR3 is 16 amino acids. The germline V and J ends were trimmed by 11 bases and 6 bases, with 29 bases remaining between them. CDR1 is SNHLY and CDR2 is FYNNEI in the germline V gene. CDR3 nucleotide sequence: TGTGCCTCCAAAGACCGCCTTTGGGGCCAAAGAGGCGAGCAGTACTTC. Translation gives CASKDRLWGQRGEQYF.

The gene calls are TRBV5-4 and TRBJ2-3, with a possible D match to TRBD1 (6 bases). The V gene's germline CDR1 is SGHNT and CDR2 YYREEE (reference sequence). Trimming pared 0 bases from V and 2 bases from J, leaving 10 bases between. The CDR3 has 15 residues. The DNA of the CDR3 is TGTGCCAGCAGCTTGGGGCAGGGGACCACAGATACGCAGTATTTT. Encoded protein: CASSLGQGTTDTQYF.

V usage is TRBV5-4 and J usage is TRBJ2-1; 11 nucleotides line up with TRBD2. The germline V gene encodes CDR1 SGHNT and CDR2 YYREEE (reference sequence). With V trimmed by 5 bases and J by 7 bases, 8 bases remained unmatched. CDR3 length: 15 amino acids. The CDR3 region has the DNA TGTGCCAGCAGTTATGGGACTAGCGGAGGTAATGAGCAGTTCTTC. Translated, it gives CASSYGTSGGNEQFF.

The genes are TRBV7-9 and TRBJ2-3; D call uncertain. The length of the CDR3 is 17 residues. Germline loops: CDR1 SEHNR, CDR2 FQNEAQ (reference sequence). The germline V and J ends were trimmed by 5 bases and 5 bases, with 23 bases remaining between them. CDR3 sequence: CASSERYGSEVLDTQYF. The CDR3, as DNA: TGTGCCAGCAGCGAGAGGTACGGCAGTGAGGTATTAGATACGCAGTATTTT.

This clone appeared a single time. V and J are TRBV19 and TRBJ2-5; D is unresolved. The V and J ends lost 1 base and 4 bases respectively, with 7 bases between them. The germline V gene encodes CDR1 LNHDA and CDR2 SQIVND (reference sequence). CDR3 size: 13 residues. CDR3 protein: CASSIGKRETQYF. The CDR3 nucleotides are TGTGCCAGTAGTATAGGGAAGCGAGAGACCCAGTACTTC.

The CDR3 here is CASSFEGAETQYF. CDR3 DNA: TGCGCCAGCAGCTTTGAAGGGGCGGAGACCCAGTACTTC. The chain recombines TRBV5-1 with TRBJ2-5; the D gene is possibly TRBD1 (5 bases). Trimming removed 2 bases from V and 5 bases from J, with 10 bases in between. The CDR3 contains 13 residues. The germline gives CDR1 SGHRS, CDR2 YFSETQ. The whole variable domain, remainder taken from reference TRBV5-1 and TRBJ2-5, is KAGVTQTPRYLIKTRGQQVTLSCSPISGHRSVSWYQQTPGQGLQFLFEYFSETQRNKGNFPGRFSGRQFSNSRSEMNVSTLELGDSALYLCASSFEGAETQYFGPGTRLLVL.

The chain uses TRBV7-8 and TRBJ1-5; the match to TRBD1 covers 7 bases. CDR1 SGHVS and CDR2 FQNEAQ come from the germline V gene. The CDR3 length is 15 residues. J lost 10 bases, V lost 1 base, and 10 bases had no gene match. The CDR3, as DNA: TGTGCCAGCAGCTTAGTGTCAGGGGGTAGAATACCCCAGCATTTT. Translated: CASSLVSGGRIPQHF.

This clone appeared once. J is TRBJ1-2 and V is TRBV5-1; D is ambiguous. Germline values: CDR1 SGHRS, CDR2 YFSETQ. CDR3 length equals 13 residues. Trimming took off 0 bases at V and 2 bases at J, with 5 bases between the two ends. The CDR3 DNA follows: TGCGCCAGCAGCTTGGCGGGGAACTATGGCTACACCTTC. As protein: CASSLAGNYGYTF.

Points on this clone: This same CDR3 is encoded by further DNA sequences in the sample. V is TRBV7-9 and J is TRBJ1-6; tentative D call: TRBD1 (5 bases). The V gene's germline CDR1 is SEHNR and CDR2 FQNEAQ (reference sequence). V lost 5 bases and J lost 0, with 8 bases in between. The CDR3 has 15 residues. CDR3 coding DNA: TGTGCCAGCAGCCAGGGCGGCTCCTATAATTCACCCCTCCACTTT. Protein sequence: CASSQGGSYNSPLHF.